This T cell receptor beta chain was recorded in a study of shared clonotypes between healthy human individuals. This CDR3 contains 16 residues. V dropped 2 bases and J dropped 2 bases, with 16 bases sitting between them. Germline-derived CDR1 and CDR2 are SGHRS and YFSETQ. This clone was recorded once. Sequencing used immunoSEQ multiplex PCR; TCRdb keeps in-frame clones, though not all of them. This table has about 1.5 million clones, 95% to 97% appearing once. The sequencing sample was made of naive CD4+ T cells sorted from blood. Subset reported: CD45RA+ positively selected. The source of this sequence is a man under 40 in good health. The chain employs TRBV5-1 and TRBJ1-1, with D unclear. The CDR3 here is CASSFLGVWANTEAFF. The DNA of the CDR3 is TGCGCCAGCAGCTTTCTCGGGGTTTGGGCAAACACTGAAGCTTTCTTT.